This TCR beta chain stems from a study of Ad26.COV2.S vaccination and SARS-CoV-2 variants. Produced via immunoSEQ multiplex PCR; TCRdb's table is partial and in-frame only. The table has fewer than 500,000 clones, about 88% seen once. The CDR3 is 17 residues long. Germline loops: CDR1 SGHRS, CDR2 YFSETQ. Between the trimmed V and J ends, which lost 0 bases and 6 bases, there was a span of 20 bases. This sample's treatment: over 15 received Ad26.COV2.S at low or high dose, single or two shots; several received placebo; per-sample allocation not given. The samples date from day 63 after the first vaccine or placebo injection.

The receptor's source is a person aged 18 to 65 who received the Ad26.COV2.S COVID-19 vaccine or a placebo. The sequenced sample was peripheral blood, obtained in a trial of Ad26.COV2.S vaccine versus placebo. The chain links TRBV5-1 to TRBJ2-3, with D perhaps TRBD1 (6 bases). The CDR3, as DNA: TGCGCCAGCAGCTTGGGTGGGGGCTCGCAAGGTCTCGATACGCAGTATTTT. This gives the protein CASSLGGGSQGLDTQYF.